These 20 T cell receptor beta chains were sequenced from one sample in a study of T cells in Graves' hyperthyroidism and ophthalmopathy. RNA transcripts yielded amplified TCR beta CDR3 regions. The HTBI primer set served for first-round RT-PCR of the TCR CDR3. TCRdb independently ran MiXCR on the multiplex PCR reads; one entry per CDR3 protein. The sample lists about 640,000 distinct CDR3 sequences; approximately 42% were seen once. The source material was peripheral blood or thyroid tissue (not recorded which). Receptors were obtained from an adult man with Graves' disease, either hyperthyroidism or ophthalmopathy (not recorded which).

The rearrangement uses TRBV5-4 and TRBJ1-4; no clear D gene. The germline CDR1 and CDR2 sequences are SGHNT and YYREEE (reference sequence). V dropped 3 bases and J dropped 8 bases, with 14 bases sitting between them. There are 14 residues in the CDR3. As DNA, the CDR3 is TGTGCCAGCAGCTCATCCAGGACCGGGGAAAAACTGTTTTTT. It specifies CASSSSRTGEKLFF.

The gene calls are TRBV10-3 and TRBJ1-2; possible D gene TRBD1, 6 bases. V was clipped by 2 bases and J by 0 bases, with 7 bases between them. The CDR3 runs 14 residues. From germline, CDR1 is ENHRY and CDR2 SYGVKD. CDR3 in amino acids: CAISETGTNYGYTF. The CDR3 coding sequence is TGTGCCATCAGTGAGACAGGGACTAACTATGGCTACACCTTC.

As DNA, the CDR3 is TGTGCCAGCGTACGCACAGGGACTCAGCCCCAGCATTTT. Its translation: CASVRTGTQPQHF. V gene TRBV2 combines with J gene TRBJ1-5; tentative D call: TRBD1 (6 bases). The CDR3 sequence is 13 residues long. V shed 8 bases and J shed 6 bases, with 14 bases lying between them. From germline, CDR1 is SNHLY and CDR2 FYNNEI.

This clonotype was observed many times. V is TRBV29-1 and J is TRBJ1-2; possible D gene TRBD1, 6 bases. V lost 6 bases and J lost 2, with 13 bases in between. This CDR3 spans 13 amino acids. Germline CDR1 SQVTM, CDR2 ANQGSEA. This CDR3 reads CSVTGGPNYGYTF. Written as DNA, the CDR3 is TGCAGCGTGACCGGGGGGCCAAACTATGGCTACACCTTC.

This clonotype was counted at least ten times. This chain connects TRBV7-8 to TRBJ1-1; D gene unclear. With 5 bases removed from V and 1 base from J, the gap between germline ends came to 17 bases. Germline V gene lookup returns CDR1 SGHVS and CDR2 FQNEAQ. The CDR3 runs 16 residues. The CDR3 sequence is CASSESPGAANTEAFF. In nucleotides, the CDR3 is TGTGCCAGCAGCGAAAGTCCTGGAGCAGCGAACACTGAAGCTTTCTTT.

This clonotype was detected a few times. This chain connects TRBV7-2 to TRBJ1-1, with no clear D. The CDR3 contains 14 residues. V lost 3 bases, J lost 0 bases, and 8 bases lay in between. Germline-derived CDR1 and CDR2 are SGHTA and FQGNSA. CDR3 loop: CASSFRRMNTEAFF. CDR3 sequence (DNA): TGTGCCAGCAGCTTTCGAAGGATGAACACTGAAGCTTTCTTT.

At least ten counts were recorded for this clonotype. This rearrangement joins TRBV4-2 to TRBJ1-1; 8 bases are shared with TRBD1. Losses at the gene ends were 4 bases for V and 1 base for J; bases not matched to a gene: 8. This CDR3 has 16 amino acids. Germline CDR1 and CDR2: LGHNA and YNFKEQ. The CDR3 loop reads CASSLIAGTGNTEAFF. The DNA of the CDR3 is TGTGCCAGCAGCCTCATCGCTGGGACAGGGAACACTGAAGCTTTCTTT.

This chain joins TRBV19 and TRBJ2-7; D is perhaps TRBD1 (6 bases). V lost 3 bases and J 3 bases, leaving 12 bases between the germline ends. CDR1 is LNHDA, CDR2 SQIVND, per germline (reference sequence). CDR3 length: 14 residues. The CDR3 DNA reads TGTGCCAGTAGTATGGCGCAGGGGCTCTACGAGCAGTACTTC. Protein product: CASSMAQGLYEQYF.

The chain joins TRBV7-9 to TRBJ1-4; 8 bases match TRBD1. The germline CDR1 and CDR2 sequences are SEHNR and FQNEAQ (reference sequence). V was pared by 5 bases and J by 0 bases, with 5 bases of the junction left unmatched. The CDR3 has 16 residues. The CDR3 bases are TGTGCCAGCAGCCAGACAGGGGTAACAACTAATGAAAAACTGTTTTTT. Translated, it gives CASSQTGVTTNEKLFF.

This clonotype turned up a few times. The chain has TRBV20-1 and TRBJ1-2; TRBD1 is a possible D gene (5 bases). CDR1 DFQATT and CDR2 SNEGSKA come from the germline V gene (reference sequence). This CDR3 comprises 14 residues. V lost 4 bases and J 4 bases, leaving 16 bases between the germline ends. The CDR3 DNA is TGCAGTGCTAACACCGGGGCGAGGGGCTATGGCTACACCTTC. This sequence encodes CSANTGARGYGYTF.

This clonotype was detected only a few times. The genes are TRBV7-9 and TRBJ2-7; TRBD1 agrees at 7 bases. The CDR3 sequence is 15 residues long. V gave up 6 bases and J gave up 2 bases; unmatched junction bases: 10. The germline V gene encodes CDR1 SEHNR and CDR2 FQNEAQ (reference sequence). CDR3 coding DNA: TGTGCCAGCAGTTACTCGCCGACAGGGACCTACGAGCAGTACTTC. Its protein product is CASSYSPTGTYEQYF.

This clonotype was seen ten or more times. This chain connects TRBV2 to TRBJ1-5; the D gene is possibly TRBD1 (6 bases). The CDR3 consists of 13 residues. Germline CDR1 reads SNHLY; CDR2 reads FYNNEI. Trimming took 7 bases from V and 6 from J, leaving 13 bases between them. The DNA for the CDR3 is TGTGCCAGCACGGCAGGGGTCGGTCAGCCCCAGCATTTT. Translated, it gives CASTAGVGQPQHF.

This sequence joins TRBV6-6 and TRBJ2-7; TRBD1 aligns across 9 bases. This CDR3 is built from 16 residues. The J segment lost 0 bases and the V segment lost 6 bases, leaving 9 bases of the junction unmatched. The germline V gene has CDR1 MNHNY and CDR2 SVGAGI (reference sequence). The CDR3 DNA sequence: TGTGCCAGCAGCGCGGGACAGGGACCGAGCTCCTACGAGCAGTACTTC. Its protein product is CASSAGQGPSSYEQYF.

DNA for the CDR3: TGTGCCAGCAGCCGCGGGACCCTACTTGAAAAACTGTTTTTT. This sequence encodes CASSRGTLLEKLFF. This chain joins TRBV7-6 and TRBJ1-4, with a tentative D call TRBD1 (5 bases). Trimming stripped 5 bases from V and 7 bases from J, with 14 bases between. The germline CDR1 and CDR2 sequences are SGHVS and FNYEAQ. The CDR3 runs to 14 residues.

This clonotype was seen only once. Relative to the germline gene, one junction end is altered; a read error may explain this. The chain recombines TRBV6-5 with TRBJ1-4, with unresolved D. CDR1 and CDR2 from the germline V gene are MNHEY and SVGAGI. This CDR3 region has 14 residues. The CDR3 loop is CAISYSRPNEKLFF. CDR3 nucleotide sequence: TGTGCCATCAGTTACTCGAGACCTAATGAAAAACTGTTTTTT.

The chain links TRBV14 to TRBJ2-7, with no clear D. Per germline, CDR1 SGHDN and CDR2 FVKESK. The V gene lost 0 bases and the J gene lost 0 bases, with 9 bases spanning the gap. The CDR3 is 15 residues long. The CDR3 DNA is TGTGCCAGCAGCCAAGACGTAGCCTTCTCCTACGAGCAGTACTTC. Amino acids: CASSQDVAFSYEQYF.

This clonotype turned up a few times. The CDR3, as DNA: TGTGCCAGCAGTTACGGCGGGACAGATTTCTACGAGCAGTACTTC. Protein: CASSYGGTDFYEQYF. The V call is TRBV6-1, the J call TRBJ2-7; perhaps TRBD1 as D (7 bases). The V end lost 5 bases, the J end lost 3 bases, and 17 bases lay between the germline ends. The CDR3 has 15 residues. CDR1 is MNHNS, CDR2 SASEGT, per germline.

J is TRBJ2-7 and V is TRBV19; D might be TRBD2 (6 bases). V dropped 3 bases and J dropped 0 bases, with 15 bases sitting between them. The CDR3 runs to 16 residues. Germline values: CDR1 LNHDA, CDR2 SQIVND (reference sequence). CDR3 loop: CASSIVASGFSYEQYF. In DNA, the CDR3 is TGTGCCAGTAGTATTGTAGCGAGCGGGTTCTCCTACGAGCAGTACTTC.

In regard to this clonotype: A read error may account for a junction end that differs from germline. The J gene is TRBJ1-4, the V gene TRBV7-6; maybe TRBD1 (6 bases). CDR1 SGHVS and CDR2 FNYEAQ come from the germline V gene. The CDR3 contains 15 residues. CDR3 amino acids: CASSQRAAGVEKLFF. CDR3 bases: TGCGCCAGCAGCCAAAGGGCGGCAGGGGTTGAAAAACTGTTTTTT. The full variable domain, its missing parts supplied by reference TRBV7-6 and TRBJ1-4, is GAGVSQSPRYKVTKRGQDVALRCDPISGHVSLYWYRQALGQGPEFLTYFNYEAQQDKSGLPNDRFSAERPEGSISTLTIQRTEQRDSAMYRCASSQRAAGVEKLFFGSGTQLSVL.

V gene TRBV25-1 combines with J gene TRBJ2-5, with TRBD2 matching over 13 bases. The trim removed 8 bases at V and 3 bases at J, leaving 6 bases unmatched. CDR3 length equals 15 residues. In germline, CDR1 is MGHDK, CDR2 SYGVNS. This CDR3 reads CASLAGTSGKETQYF. CDR3 DNA: TGTGCCAGCTTGGCTGGGACTAGCGGGAAAGAGACCCAGTACTTC.